The 22 T cell receptor beta chains below all came from one sample that was sequenced in a study of OX40 agonist ivuxolimab in advanced cancers. Sequencing was performed with immunoSEQ multiplex PCR; in TCRdb, only in-frame clones are kept and a portion is missing. The sample includes 98,000 or so clones, approximately 89% of them seen just once. Sequencing used CD4+ or CD8+ T cells sorted from blood, obtained in a trial of the OX40 agonist ivuxolimab. Every receptor here comes from an adult with an advanced solid tumor such as melanoma, head and neck, liver or kidney cancer.

This clone occurred once. The V and J genes are TRBV29-1 and TRBJ2-7; possibly TRBD1 for D (6 bases). Trimming stripped 6 bases from V and 0 bases from J, with 18 bases between. CDR3 size: 15 residues. CDR1 is SQVTM, CDR2 ANQGSEA, per germline. The CDR3 here is CSVRERQASSYEQYF. The CDR3 DNA follows: TGCAGCGTCCGAGAGCGACAGGCGAGCTCCTACGAGCAGTACTTC.

V and J are TRBV7-9 and TRBJ2-2, with D possibly TRBD2 on 6 matching bases. Deletions cut 5 bases from V and 5 bases from J, with 9 bases between. Per the germline V gene, CDR1 is SEHNR and CDR2 is FQNEAQ (reference sequence). The CDR3 is 13 residues long. The CDR3 spells CASSRRETGELFF. CDR3 DNA sequence: TGTGCCAGCAGCCGGCGGGAAACCGGGGAGCTGTTTTTT. The full variable domain, its missing parts supplied by reference TRBV7-9 and TRBJ2-2, is DTGVSQNPRHKITKRGQNVTFRCDPISEHNRLYWYRQTLGQGPEFLTYFQNEAQLEKSRLLSDRFSAERPKGSFSTLEIQRTEQGDSAMYLCASSRRETGELFFGEGSRLTVL.

The chain links TRBV27 to TRBJ1-2; no clear D gene. Between the trimmed V and J ends, which lost 8 bases and 0 bases, there was a span of 13 bases. The CDR3 contains 14 residues. The germline CDR1 and CDR2 sequences are MNHEY and SMNVEV (reference sequence). DNA for the CDR3: TGTGCCAGCGCTGTAAGGGAATCTAACTATGGCTACACCTTC. This gives the protein CASAVRESNYGYTF.

The V and J genes are TRBV7-8 and TRBJ2-5; 10 positions agree with TRBD2. In germline, CDR1 is SGHVS, CDR2 FQNEAQ. J was trimmed by 4 bases and V by 1 base; bases with no gene match: 18. This CDR3 comprises 20 residues. Written as DNA, the CDR3 is TGTGCCAGCAGCTTAGTGGTCCTGCTAGCGGGGGCGAAGGGGGTAGAGACCCAGTACTTC. Its protein is CASSLVVLLAGAKGVETQYF.

This rearrangement joins TRBV11-2 to TRBJ2-5; 8 nucleotides align to TRBD1. The CDR3 has 18 residues. Germline CDR1 reads SGHAT; CDR2 reads FQNNGV. Germline trimming cut 4 bases from V and 5 bases from J; bases unmatched to any gene: 18. The CDR3 DNA follows: TGTGCCAGCAGCTCGAGACGGGCCTCGGACAGGGTCGGGGAGACCCAGTACTTC. This codes for CASSSRRASDRVGETQYF.

V usage is TRBV11-2 and J usage is TRBJ1-1; maybe TRBD1 (6 bases). The V end was cut by 5 bases, the J end by 1 base, with 11 bases between. The CDR3 sequence is 14 residues long. The V gene's germline CDR1 is SGHAT and CDR2 FQNNGV. CDR3 sequence: CASSPQGKNTEAFF. The CDR3 coding sequence is TGTGCCAGCAGCCCACAGGGAAAGAACACTGAAGCTTTCTTT.

This chain connects TRBV27 to TRBJ2-2; 7 nucleotides align to TRBD1. Germline V gene lookup returns CDR1 MNHEY and CDR2 SMNVEV (reference sequence). The CDR3 extends over 15 amino acids. V was clipped by 2 bases and J by 6 bases; unmatched bases: 6. The CDR3 nucleotides are TGTGCCAGCAGTTTAACCCCAAGGGGGCCCGGGGAGCTGTTTTTT. This translates into CASSLTPRGPGELFF.

The sample holds one count of this clone. V is TRBV29-1 and J is TRBJ2-5; 9 positions match TRBD2. The CDR3 totals 14 residues. With 4 bases clipped from V and 4 bases from J, the junction kept 7 bases outside the gene matches. Germline V CDR1 and CDR2: SQVTM, ANQGSEA. Written as DNA, the CDR3 is TGCAGCGTTGTCAGTGGCGGGAGGGCAGAGACCCAGTACTTC. Amino acid sequence: CSVVSGGRAETQYF.

The chain joins TRBV18 to TRBJ2-7, with 9 bases fitting TRBD1. Trimming removed 4 bases from V and 2 bases from J; junction bases left unmatched: 0. The CDR3 totals 13 residues. CDR1 and CDR2 (germline): KGHSH, LQKENI. The CDR3 DNA reads as TGTGCCAGCTCACGGACAGGGGCCTACGAGCAGTACTTC. As protein: CASSRTGAYEQYF.

This clone was seen only once. CDR3 DNA: TGTGCCAGCGGGGGACAGGGGATCACTGAAGCTTTCTTT. It specifies CASGGQGITEAFF. This chain uses TRBV11-1 with TRBJ1-1, with 10 bases aligning to TRBD1. CDR3 size: 13 residues. The V and J ends lost 8 bases and 4 bases, in that order; junction bases with no gene match: 4. Germline V gene lookup returns CDR1 SGHAT and CDR2 FQDESV (reference sequence).

V gene TRBV27 combines with J gene TRBJ1-5; D call uncertain. Trimming took 6 bases from V and 9 from J, leaving 18 bases between them. CDR3 length: 14 residues. Germline CDR1 is MNHEY and CDR2 is SMNVEV (reference sequence). CDR3 region: CASRSAGASGPQHF. In DNA form, the CDR3 reads TGTGCCAGCAGAAGTGCGGGAGCCTCGGGGCCCCAGCATTTT.

This chain uses TRBV5-8 with TRBJ2-1, with 12 nucleotides matching TRBD1. This CDR3 contains 15 residues. Germline V gene sequence: CDR1 SGHTS, CDR2 YDEGEE. V gave up 3 bases and J gave up 7 bases; unmatched junction bases: 5. CDR3 DNA: TGTGCCAGCAGCTGGGGACAGGGGGCGCGGAATGAGCAGTTCTTC. The encoded protein is CASSWGQGARNEQFF.

The rearrangement uses TRBV19 and TRBJ1-1, with 9 bases fitting TRBD1. The germline V gene has CDR1 LNHDA and CDR2 SQIVND (reference sequence). CDR3 length: 17 residues. V dropped 4 bases and J dropped 3; count of bases not matched to a gene: 12. This CDR3 reads CASSRGTGRPWDTEAFF. The DNA of the CDR3 is TGTGCCAGTAGTAGGGGGACAGGGCGCCCGTGGGACACTGAAGCTTTCTTT.

CDR3 coding DNA: TGTGCCAGTAGTATCGCGGGGCAGAACACTGAAGCTTTCTTT. Amino acids: CASSIAGQNTEAFF. The chain is built from TRBV19 and TRBJ1-1, with a tentative D call TRBD1 (5 bases). The CDR3 is 14 amino acids. From germline, CDR1 is LNHDA and CDR2 SQIVND (reference sequence). With 3 bases removed from V and 1 base from J, the gap between germline ends came to 9 bases.

This chain links TRBV5-1 with TRBJ1-1; unclear D gene. The CDR3 runs 14 residues. The V end was cut by 2 bases, the J end by 2 bases, with 10 bases between. Germline V gene lookup returns CDR1 SGHRS and CDR2 YFSETQ. CDR3 nucleotide sequence: TGCGCCAGCAGCTTTACCGGACGTAACACTGAAGCTTTCTTT. Amino acids: CASSFTGRNTEAFF.

The chain couples TRBV7-9 to TRBJ2-1, with unresolved D. Germline CDR1 is SEHNR and CDR2 is FQNEAQ (reference sequence). The CDR3 covers 13 residues. Between the trimmed V and J ends, which lost 5 bases and 8 bases, there was a span of 13 bases. In nucleotides, the CDR3 is TGTGCCAGCAGCCCCTCTTCGGACCATGAGCAGTTCTTC. Protein product: CASSPSSDHEQFF.

CDR3 residues: CASSPLEESHGYGYTF. The CDR3 nucleotides are TGTGCCAGCTCACCACTTGAGGAGTCTCATGGCTATGGCTACACCTTC. The V gene is TRBV18, the J gene TRBJ1-2, with D unresolved. Germline V gene sequence: CDR1 KGHSH, CDR2 LQKENI. Trimming pared 1 base from V and 4 bases from J, leaving 16 bases between. This CDR3 region has 16 residues.

The rearrangement joins TRBV7-2 to TRBJ2-7, with 9 nucleotides matching TRBD1. This CDR3 is 13 amino acids long. Looked up from germline, CDR1 is SGHTA and CDR2 is FQGNSA. With V trimmed by 6 bases and J by 6 bases, 6 bases remained unmatched. CDR3 loop: CASRQQGAFEQYF. CDR3 DNA sequence: TGTGCCAGCAGGCAACAGGGGGCGTTCGAGCAGTACTTC.

This chain links TRBV12-2 with TRBJ2-7; the table's TRBD1 call for D was not verified on the DNA. TRBV12-2 is designated a pseudogene. CDR3 length: 14 residues. Here the CDR3 DNA reads TGTGCAAGTCGCTTAGTTTGGGGCCTGTACGAGCAGTACTTC. Amino acid sequence: CASRLVWGLYEQYF.

The chain links TRBV5-4 to TRBJ2-5; D perhaps matches TRBD1 (6 bases). The CDR3 sequence is 15 residues long. V lost 4 bases and J lost 4, with 17 bases in between. CDR1 SGHNT and CDR2 YYREEE come from the germline V gene (reference sequence). The CDR3 DNA sequence: TGTGCCAGCAGCATGGACAGCCCCACCACAGAGACCCAGTACTTC. Its translation is CASSMDSPTTETQYF.

DNA of the CDR3: TGTGCCAGCAGAACAACAGGGGGTAATCGCTATGGCTACACCTTC. It specifies CASRTTGGNRYGYTF. The chain couples TRBV11-2 to TRBJ1-2, with 8 bases that match TRBD1. The CDR3 covers 15 residues. Unmatched junction bases numbered 10, after V lost 6 bases and J lost 4 bases. The germline V gene has CDR1 SGHAT and CDR2 FQNNGV.

This clone has a handful of counts. The chain joins TRBV29-1 to TRBJ1-2; 7 positions agree with TRBD1. The V gene end was trimmed by 4 bases and the J gene end by 7 bases; junction bases not matched to a gene: 3. This CDR3 is 11 amino acids long. CDR1 and CDR2 (germline): SQVTM, ANQGSEA. In nucleotides, the CDR3 is TGCAGCGTTGGGACAGGACGTGGCTACACCTTC. It yields the protein CSVGTGRGYTF.